The T cell receptor (beta chain) described here comes from a study of blood T cell repertoires in COVID-19 (dated by TCRdb to the early 2020s). Study-level background: The collaborator samples originated in the United States, Italy and Spain and spanned the acute and convalescent phases of COVID-19. The prospective study material was composed of cDNA or gDNA derived from T cells, B-cell-depleted T cells, or PBMCs. The repertoires were made available in a free public database intended to serve as a resource for research on the immune response to SARS-CoV-2. Sample metadata almost always included a de-identified subject ID, COVID-19 status, age in years and sex. HLA class I and class II types, where available, came from metadata supplied by the sample provider rather than from assay-based typing. Deeply sampled blood TCRbeta repertoires from subjects exposed to, actively infected with, or recovered from COVID-19 were included in the dataset. Samples came from the ongoing ImmuneRACE study (first 160 participants) plus 1,254 subjects from 6 global collaborators.

Each collaborating institution followed its own protocols to collect whole blood in K2EDTA tubes. For TCRbeta analysis, collaborators shipped samples as frozen whole blood, isolated PBMCs, or DNA extracted from either of those sample types. Reading from cysteine to phenylalanine, the CDR3 counts 16 amino acids. The kept DNA is CDR3 alone, 48 bases in frame from the first base. The trim is 5 bases for V and 4 bases for J, with a gap of 18 bases between the germline ends. CDR1 and CDR2, per the germline V gene, are MNHEY and SVGEGT. This clone has just a few counts. What antigen it recognizes has not been identified. No much larger clone is present one base from it, and per-base qualities are unavailable. The paper as a whole reports these results and caveats: Clinical and demographic metadata were provided uncurated, with the amount varying by source and participant.

TCRbeta CDR3 regions were amplified from genomic DNA using the immunoSEQ Assay, a bias-controlled multiplex PCR. On the authors' methods: The number of nucleated cells in each sample was estimated from the amplification of reference gene primers within the assay. To quantify the absolute abundance of each unique TCRbeta CDR3 rearrangement, sequence reads were collapsed and filtered. Productive Simpson clonality was computed per sample as the square root of Simpson's diversity index over productive rearrangements. As stored in TCRdb, this immuneACCESS dataset retains in-frame rearrangements with V and J assigned. A fraction of the clones does not appear; measured against another copy, unresolved V genes explain less than half of the discrepancy, and the remainder lacks a known reason. V and J calls and clone size are given by that table; D and trimming were obtained from the DNA. In all, the sample holds about 50,000 clones, and roughly 87% of those were seen once. Roughly 15% of the sample comes from the top ten.

Source material: peripheral blood. This TCR was recovered from a human donor with active COVID-19. The donor label of this sample is uncertain. The chain links TRBV6-2 or TRBV6-3 with TRBJ2-1; the D gene is possibly TRBD2, with 6 bases matching. Read as DNA, the sequence is TGTGCCAGCAGTGTCTACGGGCGGGGACCTTACAATGAGCAGTTCTTC. This translates into CASSVYGRGPYNEQFF.